The present T cell receptor (beta chain) was sequenced within a study of T-cell memory formation after mild COVID-19. The wider study: Across donors, TCR clusters were largely donor specific.

A few counts support this clonotype. Antigen specificity is unknown. The CDR3 length is 15 residues. Germline-derived CDR1 and CDR2 are SGHRS and YFSETQ. The V and J ends lost 3 bases and 1 base respectively, with 11 bases between them. Regarding the study as a whole: Later expanders leaned toward CD4+, whereas clones contracting from day 15 to 85 were balanced CD4/CD8. Researchers found some responding clones in pre-infection memory, a sign that cross-reactive memory joined.

Amplification by 5'RACE using constant-segment primers produced TCR alpha and TCR beta cDNA libraries that carried sample barcodes and UMIs. TCRdb used MiXCR to reprocess the 5' RACE reads, holding one entry per CDR3 protein. This table holds 550,000 to 600,000 distinct CDR3 sequences, about 22% found once. The sequenced sample was PBMCs or a T cell subset sorted from them (not recorded which). V and J are TRBV5-1 and TRBJ1-3, with D hard to call. This TCR derives from an adult woman who had mild COVID-19 (a few samples of this study predate the infection). Cell type and time point are not known. The CDR3 bases are TGCGCCAGCAGCTCCCTACCAGGATCTGGAAACACCATATATTTT. It specifies CASSSLPGSGNTIYF.